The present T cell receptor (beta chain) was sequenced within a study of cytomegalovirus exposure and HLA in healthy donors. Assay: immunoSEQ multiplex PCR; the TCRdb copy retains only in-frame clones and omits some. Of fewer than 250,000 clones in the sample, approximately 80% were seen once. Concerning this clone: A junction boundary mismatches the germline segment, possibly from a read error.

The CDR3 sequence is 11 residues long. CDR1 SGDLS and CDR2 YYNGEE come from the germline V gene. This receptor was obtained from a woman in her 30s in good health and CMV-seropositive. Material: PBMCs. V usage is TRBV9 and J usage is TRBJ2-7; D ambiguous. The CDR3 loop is CASSVRTPEDF. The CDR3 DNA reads TGTGCCAGCAGCGTTAGAACACCCGAGGACTTC.